The clone carrying this T cell receptor beta chain has a count of ten or more. As yet, its antigen is unknown. Amplification yielded TCR beta CDR3 regions, with RNA transcripts as the source. The HTBI set primed first-round TCR CDR3 RT-PCR. MiXCR, run by TCRdb on the multiplex PCR reads, gives a single entry per CDR3 protein. This table holds 470,000 or so distinct CDR3 sequences, less than 25% found once. Stability of Graves' hyperthyroidism was defined as absent ophthalmopathy progression within 18 months. The diagnostic basis comprised clinical symptoms, serum thyroxine and TRAb, thyroid ultrasound and orbital computed tomography. Fresh 10 ml peripheral blood yielded PBMCs. This specimen comes from a study of T cells in Graves' hyperthyroidism and ophthalmopathy. Findings and caveats of the study: Onset of ophthalmopathy came a median roughly 6.5 months after the model predicted it.

CDR3 size: 15 residues. The germline V gene encodes CDR1 KGHDR and CDR2 SFDVKD. Trimming removed 4 bases at V and 2 bases at J, with 11 bases between. The specimen was blood. The sequence came from a man between 18 and 29 years old with Graves' hyperthyroidism. This sequence joins TRBV24-1 and TRBJ1-5; D remains unclear. The CDR3 is CATSEGRVGNQPQHF. The CDR3 DNA sequence: TGTGCCACCAGTGAAGGGAGGGTGGGCAATCAGCCCCAGCATTTT.